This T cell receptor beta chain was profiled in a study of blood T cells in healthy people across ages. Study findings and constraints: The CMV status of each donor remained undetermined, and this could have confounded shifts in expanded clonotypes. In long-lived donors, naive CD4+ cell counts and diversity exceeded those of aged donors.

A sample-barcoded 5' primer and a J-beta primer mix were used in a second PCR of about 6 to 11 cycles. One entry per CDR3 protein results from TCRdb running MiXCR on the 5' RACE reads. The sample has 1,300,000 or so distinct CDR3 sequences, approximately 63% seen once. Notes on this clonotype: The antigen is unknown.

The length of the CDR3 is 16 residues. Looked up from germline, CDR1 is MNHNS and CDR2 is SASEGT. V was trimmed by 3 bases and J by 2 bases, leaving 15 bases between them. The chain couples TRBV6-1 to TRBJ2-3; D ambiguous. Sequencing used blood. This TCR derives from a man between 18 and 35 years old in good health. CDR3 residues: CASSDTRGPPTDTQYF. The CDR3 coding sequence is TGTGCCAGCAGTGATACCAGAGGTCCCCCCACAGATACGCAGTATTTT.